This TCR beta chain originates from a study of CD8 T cells in ankylosing spondylitis. Study outcomes and limitations: Blood from ankylosing spondylitis patients appeared to carry a characteristic roughly 8-variant TCR beta motif. Clones linked to the disease showed a CD8+ phenotype. They occurred at relatively low frequencies in peripheral blood. Reactive arthritis synovial fluid and blood previously showed some of these motif variants.

The V gene's germline CDR1 is SGHKS and CDR2 YYEKEE (reference sequence). Deletions cut 0 bases from V and 3 bases from J, with 10 bases between. The CDR3 is 14 residues long. In its sample, this clonotype was seen a few times. What it recognizes is unknown. Each TCR beta library was made by quantitative 5'-RACE that incorporated molecular barcodes. TCRdb analysed the 5' RACE reads with MiXCR anew, one entry per CDR3 protein. Of around 130,000 distinct CDR3 sequences listed, about a tenth are singletons. The TCR comes from a male donor with ankylosing spondylitis or in good health (not recorded which). The chain has TRBV5-5 and TRBJ2-7, with D possibly matching TRBD2 (6 bases). Material: blood, either unsorted or a sorted T cell fraction (not recorded which). Written as DNA, the CDR3 is TGTGCCAGCAGCTTGGTGTGGGGGGACTACGAGCAGTACTTC. This gives the protein CASSLVWGDYEQYF.